This T cell receptor (beta chain) was profiled in a study of cytomegalovirus exposure and HLA in healthy donors. Whole-study context: There were about 85 million unique TCRs (from HLA-typed donors) in an early data release. Study-level results: What TCR beta sequences reportedly achieved was accurate prediction of HLA-A and HLA-B alleles in most subjects. A later analysis revealed that TCR association rates differed between HLA loci, peaking at DRB1 and bottoming out at HLA-C.

Healthy bone marrow donors made up the cohort. This clone was recorded a few times. Its antigen remains unknown. The CDR3 covers 16 residues. V lost 3 bases, J lost 5 bases, and 19 bases lay in between. Per germline, CDR1 KGHSH and CDR2 LQKENI. Amplification used 60 Vbeta primers and 13 Jbeta primers. The assay was immunoSEQ multiplex PCR, and TCRdb's table has in-frame clones only and misses some. The sample holds about 110,000 clones, roughly two thirds seen once. The chain links TRBV18 to TRBJ1-2, with a weak D call TRBD1 (6 bases). Sample: PBMCs. The receptor's source is a man aged 40-49 years in good health and CMV-seronegative. This CDR3 is CASSPQKQGSNYGYTF. The DNA for the CDR3 is TGTGCCAGCTCACCCCAGAAGCAGGGGTCAAATTATGGCTACACCTTC.